Following are 10 T cell receptor beta chains from one sample sequenced in a study of regulatory T cells in long-lasting Graves disease. Stated time point: persistent/refractory GD, antithyroid drugs over 5 years with positive TRAb. PBMCs were the source of the RNA used for TCR sequencing. The TCR beta library used iRepertoire HTBI primers with Arm-PCR amplification of CDR3. TCRdb fed the multiplex PCR reads into MiXCR, producing one record per CDR3 protein. This sample has 450,000 or so distinct CDR3 sequences, with roughly 23% found just once. Source: peripheral blood mononuclear cells (PBMCs), taken when the disease was refractory, from a patient treated with antithyroid drugs. The receptor source for this set is a female donor with Graves disease.

The gene calls are TRBV2 and TRBJ2-1; 12 nucleotides align to TRBD2. With V trimmed by 9 bases and J by 7 bases, 7 bases remained unmatched. Per germline, CDR1 SNHLY and CDR2 FYNNEI. The CDR3 runs 14 residues. The chain's CDR3 is CARQTLAGGNEQFF. DNA of the CDR3: TGTGCCAGACAGACACTAGCGGGGGGAAATGAGCAGTTCTTC.

The J gene is TRBJ2-1, the V gene TRBV28; 10 nucleotides line up with TRBD2. The V and J ends lost 3 bases and 12 bases, in that order; junction bases with no gene match: 2. The V gene's germline CDR1 is MDHEN and CDR2 SYDVKM. The CDR3 spans 12 residues. This CDR3 reads CASSFLAGGQFF. CDR3 coding DNA: TGTGCCAGCAGTTTCTTAGCGGGAGGGCAGTTCTTC.

This clonotype has ten or more counts. The V and J genes are TRBV7-2 and TRBJ1-2, with D unclear. CDR3 length equals 14 residues. Trimming removed 1 base at V and 2 bases at J, with 8 bases between. The germline V gene has CDR1 SGHTA and CDR2 FQGNSA. CDR3 in DNA: TGTGCCAGCAGCTTAGAACCGGGGAACTATGGCTACACCTTC. It translates to CASSLEPGNYGYTF.

The chain uses TRBV10-3 and TRBJ1-5; D gene unclear. Per germline, CDR1 ENHRY and CDR2 SYGVKD. The CDR3 is 13 amino acids. Trimming removed 4 bases from V and 7 bases from J, with 11 bases in between. CDR3 in amino acids: CAISAGDGQPQHF. CDR3 coding DNA: TGTGCCATCAGTGCCGGAGACGGGCAGCCCCAGCATTTT.

This clonotype occurred a few times. The chain recombines TRBV10-3 with TRBJ2-1, with D perhaps matching TRBD2 (6 bases). Germline loops: CDR1 ENHRY, CDR2 SYGVKD. This CDR3 region has 15 residues. V was pared by 4 bases and J by 4 bases, with 14 bases between. The CDR3, as DNA: TGTGCCATCAGTGGGGGAGGAAGCGGGTACAATGAGCAGTTCTTC. Its protein product is CAISGGGSGYNEQFF.

This clonotype has just a few counts. The chain links TRBV30 to TRBJ2-7; no reliable D call. With 3 bases removed from V and 9 bases from J, the gap between germline ends came to 12 bases. The germline CDR1 and CDR2 sequences are GTSNPN and SVGIG (reference sequence). The CDR3 is 11 residues long. The CDR3 nucleotides read TGTGCCTGGAGAGGTGGCAGAGTGCAGTACTTC. This codes for CAWRGGRVQYF. Together with reference TRBV30 and TRBJ2-7, the CDR3 gives the full variable domain: SQTIHQWPATLVQPVGSPLSLECTVEGTSNPNLYWYRQAAGRGLQLLFYSVGIGQISSEVPQNLSASRPQDRQFILSSKKLLLSDSGFYLCAWRGGRVQYFGPGTRLTVT.

This clonotype was seen more than once but under ten times. A much more abundant neighbour one base away suggests this may be a read error. The chain combines TRBV28 with TRBJ1-2; TRBD1 might be the D (5 bases). The germline V gene encodes CDR1 MDHEN and CDR2 SYDVKM. The CDR3 is 13 amino acids. V shed 11 bases and J shed 8 bases, with 21 bases lying between them. The CDR3 here is CAGCPQGIGGYTF. CDR3 nucleotide sequence: TGTGCCGGATGTCCGCAGGGCATTGGAGGCTACACCTTC.

This clonotype was detected only a few times. The V gene is TRBV20-1, the J gene TRBJ2-5, with TRBD2 matching 12 bases. V lost 0 bases to trimming and J lost 2 bases; unmatched junction nucleotides: 4. The CDR3 has 16 amino acids. CDR1 and CDR2 (germline): DFQATT, SNEGSKA (reference sequence). Here the CDR3 reads CSARDSSGRAQETQYF. As DNA, the CDR3 is TGCAGTGCTAGAGATTCTAGCGGGAGGGCTCAAGAGACCCAGTACTTC.

V usage is TRBV20-1 and J usage is TRBJ2-3, with TRBD1 matching 9 bases. Looked up from germline, CDR1 is DFQATT and CDR2 is SNEGSKA (reference sequence). V lost 6 bases, J lost 6 bases, and 10 bases stayed unmatched. The CDR3 spans 14 residues. The CDR3 nucleotides are TGCAGTGCAAAAACAGGGGGCGCGACGGATACGCAGTATTTT. Protein: CSAKTGGATDTQYF.

This clonotype was counted ten times or more. This chain uses TRBV28 with TRBJ2-5; TRBD2 aligns across 9 bases. The CDR3 has 15 amino acids. Trimming took 4 bases from V and 5 from J; bases not matched to a gene: 8. From germline, CDR1 is MDHEN and CDR2 SYDVKM. The DNA of the CDR3 is TGTGCCAGCAGTTCACCGGGACTAGCTTCCGAGACCCAGTACTTC. Protein sequence: CASSSPGLASETQYF.